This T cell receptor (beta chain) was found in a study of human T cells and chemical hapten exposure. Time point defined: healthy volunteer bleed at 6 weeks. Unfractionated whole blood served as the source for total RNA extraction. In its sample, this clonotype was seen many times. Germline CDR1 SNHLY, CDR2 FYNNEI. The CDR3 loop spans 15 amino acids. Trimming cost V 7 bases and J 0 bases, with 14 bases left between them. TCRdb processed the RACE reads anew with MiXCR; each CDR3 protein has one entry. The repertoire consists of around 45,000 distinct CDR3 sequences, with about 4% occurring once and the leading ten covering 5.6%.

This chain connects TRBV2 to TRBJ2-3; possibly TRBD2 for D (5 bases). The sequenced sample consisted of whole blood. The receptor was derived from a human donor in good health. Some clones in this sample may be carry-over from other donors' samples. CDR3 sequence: CASTAARTSTDTQYF. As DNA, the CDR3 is TGTGCCAGCACGGCCGCGCGGACTAGCACAGATACGCAGTATTTT.